The following is a T cell receptor (beta chain) sequence with its context. Its antigen is currently unknown. These data are taken from a study of beta chain features in type 1 diabetes. Study-wide findings and caveats: Significant though moderate, a shortening of TCRB CDR3s appeared in all four CD4+ subsets of Type 1 diabetes patients. Sampled from patients, naive, central memory and Treg TCRB repertoires appeared more similar than those sampled from healthy donors.

Over 95% purity was reached by all sorted populations. Reverse transcribing all isolated RNA meant expressed TCRB transcripts were sequenced. Naive, central memory and regulatory T cell samples produced a mean of about 3.5 million reads. Some clones are missing from TCRdb's copy, which holds only in-frame ones; the method was immunoSEQ multiplex PCR. The sample records about 230,000 clones, 16% being singletons. Specimen: naive CD4+ T cells from blood. The clonotype originates from a man aged 25-45 years with type 1 diabetes.

CDR3 amino acids: CASSVARADYGYTF. In nucleotides, the CDR3 is TGTGCCAGCAGCGTCGCTCGCGCGGACTATGGCTACACCTTC. The chain employs TRBV9 and TRBJ1-2; D is uncertain. The germline CDR1 and CDR2 sequences are SGDLS and YYNGEE. The ends were cut back, 2 bases at V and 3 bases at J, with 11 bases in the middle. CDR3 size: 14 residues.